Below, 23 T cell receptor beta chains from the same sample are listed, as sequenced in a study of CD8+ T cells in alopecia areata (dated by TCRdb to about 2018). Interpreted using the paper, the time point label stands for: around 22 weeks on oral tofacitinib. The sample's treatment or condition, from its label and the paper: oral pan-JAK inhibitor, 5-10 mg twice daily. Library construction relied on the immunoSEQ multiplex PCR assay. RNA was extracted from all samples and reverse transcribed into cDNA as template for TCR sequencing. TCRdb provides this immuneACCESS table in a form limited to in-frame rearrangements. Some clones are lacking; in checked studies, under half of them reflect an unresolved V gene, and why the rest are absent is not known. Counted in this sample were approximately 180,000 clones; 60% of them appeared once. The top ten clones comprise just over 1% of the sample. This specimen consisted of CD4+ T cells sorted from blood, obtained at week 24, from a patient treated with tofacitinib. These receptors were obtained from a human donor with alopecia areata.

The chain links TRBV30 to TRBJ2-5, with 13 bases identical to TRBD2. Germline V gene lookup returns CDR1 GTSNPN and CDR2 SVGIG (reference sequence). The ends lost 2 bases at V and 5 bases at J; junction bases unmatched: 8. CDR3 size: 16 residues. The CDR3 coding sequence is TGTGCCTGGAGTTCCCAGACTAGCGGGGGGAGGGAGACCCAGTACTTC. This translates into CAWSSQTSGGRETQYF.

The chain uses TRBV7-9 and TRBJ1-2, with D possibly being TRBD1 (6 bases). V lost 5 bases, J lost 8 bases, and 15 bases lay in between. Germline CDR1 SEHNR, CDR2 FQNEAQ (reference sequence). This CDR3 is built from 13 residues. The DNA for the CDR3 is TGTGCCAGCAGCCGCCCAGGGGATAACGGCTACACCTTC. Translation: CASSRPGDNGYTF.

This clone was observed a handful of times. Distinct nucleotide sequences in the sample also encode this CDR3. The chain couples TRBV29-1 to TRBJ2-7; tentative D call: TRBD1 (5 bases). With 1 base removed from V and 3 bases from J, the gap between germline ends came to 7 bases. Germline V gives CDR1 SQVTM, CDR2 ANQGSEA. This CDR3 has 12 amino acids. CDR3 sequence (DNA): TGCAGCGTTGAAGGGCAGGGCTACGAGCAGTACTTC. Translating gives CSVEGQGYEQYF.

This clone was seen once. The chain is built from TRBV29-1 and TRBJ1-2; 7 bases agree with TRBD1. This CDR3 spans 15 amino acids. V was pared by 4 bases and J by 5 bases, with 13 bases of the junction left unmatched. Germline V CDR1 and CDR2: SQVTM, ANQGSEA. The CDR3 region is CSVGATGIRSYGYTF. As DNA, the CDR3 is TGCAGCGTTGGGGCGACAGGGATACGCTCATATGGCTACACCTTC.

In its sample, this clone was seen a few times. V gene TRBV29-1 combines with J gene TRBJ2-1, with TRBD1 as a possible D gene (5 bases). With 7 bases removed from V and 6 bases from J, the gap between germline ends came to 13 bases. CDR3 length equals 12 residues. Germline V gene sequence: CDR1 SQVTM, CDR2 ANQGSEA. CDR3 nucleotide sequence: TGCAGCGGACAGTTTGAAGCCAATGAGCAGTTCTTC. This gives the protein CSGQFEANEQFF.

The V call is TRBV11-2, the J call TRBJ2-7; 7 bases are a match to TRBD1. Trimming cost V 8 bases and J 2 bases; bases outside gene matches: 9. The CDR3 spans 14 residues. The germline V gene encodes CDR1 SGHAT and CDR2 FQNNGV. This CDR3 reads CASGKGAPAYEQYF. Written as DNA, the CDR3 is TGTGCCAGCGGGAAGGGGGCGCCCGCCTACGAGCAGTACTTC.

This clone was seen a handful of times. The chain is built from TRBV10-3 and TRBJ2-7; D gene unclear. CDR1 and CDR2 (germline): ENHRY, SYGVKD. This CDR3 has 12 residues. The V end was cut by 4 bases, the J end by 3 bases, with 7 bases between. CDR3: CAISVGGYEQYF. Written as DNA, the CDR3 is TGTGCCATCAGTGTCGGCGGCTACGAGCAGTACTTC.

This chain joins TRBV6-1 and TRBJ1-5; a possible D gene is TRBD1 (5 bases). From germline, CDR1 is MNHNS and CDR2 SASEGT. Trimming stripped 1 base from V and 6 bases from J, with 10 bases between. CDR3 length equals 14 residues. The CDR3 DNA reads as TGTGCCAGCAGTGAAGTGAAGGGGCCTCAGCCCCAGCATTTT. Translation gives CASSEVKGPQPQHF.

This rearrangement joins TRBV7-7 to TRBJ2-2; unclear D gene. This CDR3 region has 13 residues. Trimming stripped 3 bases from V and 5 bases from J, with 7 bases between. CDR1 SSHAT and CDR2 FNYEAQ come from the germline V gene (reference sequence). The CDR3 spells CASSFSETGELFF. CDR3 bases: TGTGCCAGCAGCTTTTCAGAAACCGGGGAGCTGTTTTTT.

This CDR3 is CAWSVSAGGTDTQYF. CDR3 DNA: TGTGCCTGGAGTGTAAGTGCAGGGGGTACAGATACGCAGTATTTT. V usage is TRBV30 and J usage is TRBJ2-3; 7 nucleotides agree with TRBD1. J lost 3 bases, V lost 0 bases, and 6 bases had no gene match. From germline, CDR1 is GTSNPN and CDR2 SVGIG (reference sequence). The CDR3 contains 15 residues.

The rearrangement uses TRBV4-3 and TRBJ1-1; TRBD1 matches 9 bases. Germline CDR1 and CDR2: LGHNA and YSLEER. This CDR3 region has 15 residues. V gave up 4 bases and J gave up 1 base; unmatched junction bases: 4. CDR3 in amino acids: CASSRTGGTNTEAFF. The DNA of the CDR3 is TGCGCCAGCAGCCGAACAGGGGGCACGAACACTGAAGCTTTCTTT.

This clone was picked up a small number of times. The chain joins TRBV6-6 to TRBJ2-2; the D gene is possibly TRBD1 (5 bases). V was pared by 5 bases and J by 1 base, with 11 bases between. Germline CDR1 is MNHNY and CDR2 is SVGAGI (reference sequence). The CDR3 contains 15 residues. The CDR3 DNA follows: TGTGCCAGCAGTCTGGACGGACAGAACACCGGGGAGCTGTTTTTT. This codes for CASSLDGQNTGELFF.

V is TRBV30 and J is TRBJ1-1, with D tentatively TRBD1 (5 bases). The CDR3 contains 12 residues. Germline V gene lookup returns CDR1 GTSNPN and CDR2 SVGIG (reference sequence). The CDR3 spells CVSDGALGEAFF. CDR3 DNA sequence: TGTGTCTCCGATGGGGCACTCGGTGAAGCTTTCTTT.

The CDR3 protein is CASSPGRSGGELFF. The CDR3 DNA reads TGTGCCAGCAGCCCAGGCCGGTCCGGCGGGGAGCTGTTTTTT. The rearrangement uses TRBV7-7 and TRBJ2-2; D remains ambiguous. The CDR3 runs 14 residues. V was clipped by 5 bases and J by 7 bases, with 14 bases between them. CDR1 is SSHAT, CDR2 FNYEAQ, per germline (reference sequence).

The chain employs TRBV6-5 and TRBJ2-5; maybe TRBD2 (5 bases). Germline loops: CDR1 MNHEY, CDR2 SVGAGI. Trimming cost V 4 bases and J 1 base, with 10 bases left between them. This CDR3 spans 14 amino acids. DNA of the CDR3: TGTGCCAGCAGTTTCGGAACTAGCCAAGAGACCCAGTACTTC. Amino acid sequence: CASSFGTSQETQYF.

The V call is TRBV2, the J call TRBJ2-4; D is undetermined. CDR1 is SNHLY, CDR2 FYNNEI, per germline. V gave up 1 base and J gave up 6 bases, with 7 bases separating them. This CDR3 contains 13 residues. The CDR3 nucleotides are TGTGCCAGCAGTGAAGTAGGCCCAAACATTCAGTACTTC. Encoded protein: CASSEVGPNIQYF.

The rearrangement joins TRBV2 to TRBJ1-1; 8 bases are a match to TRBD1. V dropped 10 bases and J dropped 4; count of bases not matched to a gene: 8. CDR1 is SNHLY and CDR2 is FYNNEI in the germline V gene. This CDR3 contains 13 residues. The CDR3 DNA reads TGTGCCACAAGCCAGGGGGCTGGCACTGAAGCTTTCTTT. It is translated as CATSQGAGTEAFF.

The chain couples TRBV9 to TRBJ1-2, with 7 bases identical to TRBD1. CDR1 is SGDLS, CDR2 YYNGEE, per germline. The CDR3 has 16 amino acids. V shed 3 bases, J shed 3 bases, and the junction held 11 bases outside the gene matches. The CDR3 protein is CASSDPTGRDDYGYTF. CDR3 DNA sequence: TGTGCCAGCAGCGATCCGACAGGGAGGGACGACTATGGCTACACCTTC.

The table lists this clone with a count of one. The chain recombines TRBV5-1 with TRBJ1-6; 7 nucleotides align to TRBD1. Germline V gene data show CDR1 as SGHRS and CDR2 as YFSETQ. V lost 2 bases to trimming and J lost 10 bases; unmatched junction nucleotides: 6. CDR3 length: 14 amino acids. CDR3 bases: TGCGCCAGCAGCTTAGGGGACAGCCAGTCACCCCTCCACTTT. Translation: CASSLGDSQSPLHF.

The chain has TRBV29-1 and TRBJ2-7, with D perhaps matching TRBD1 (6 bases). CDR3 length: 14 residues. Germline lookup yields CDR1 SQVTM and CDR2 ANQGSEA. V was clipped by 6 bases and J by 2 bases, with 17 bases between them. DNA for the CDR3: TGCAGCGTCGCCCAGGGGAGAGGAACCTACGAGCAGTACTTC. This codes for CSVAQGRGTYEQYF.

V is TRBV5-1 and J is TRBJ1-5; D is ambiguous. Germline V gene data show CDR1 as SGHRS and CDR2 as YFSETQ. The CDR3 loop spans 13 amino acids. Trimming took off 0 bases at V and 4 bases at J, with 5 bases between the two ends. CDR3 nucleotide sequence: TGCGCCAGCAGCTTGGACAATAATCAGCCCCAGCATTTT. Protein: CASSLDNNQPQHF.

This clone has just a few counts. The chain recombines TRBV6-7 with TRBJ2-7; possible D gene TRBD2, 6 bases. TRBV6-7 is sorted into the ORF group, with uncertain function. The CDR3 spans 15 residues. The germline V and J ends were trimmed by 4 bases and 3 bases, with 16 bases remaining between them. The CDR3: CASSSTPVGSYEQYF. The CDR3 DNA is TGTGCCAGCAGTTCCACACCGGTCGGGAGCTACGAGCAGTACTTC.

The chain uses TRBV4-3 and TRBJ2-3; D is uncertain. The CDR3 is made up of 14 amino acids. CDR1 is LGHNA, CDR2 YSLEER, per germline. V lost 4 bases, J lost 6 bases, and 14 bases lay in between. This chain's CDR3 is CASSPGVGHDTQYF. CDR3 nucleotides: TGCGCCAGCAGCCCGGGCGTCGGGCACGATACGCAGTATTTT.